The 6 T cell receptor beta chains reported below all come from one sample, sequenced in a study of STAT3 mutations in large granular lymphocyte leukemia. Their antigens are not known. Some clones are missing from TCRdb's copy, which holds only in-frame ones; the method was immunoSEQ multiplex PCR. The sample carries approximately 42,000 clones, about 81% recorded once. Points from the study as a whole: Every T-LGLL patient had at least one immunodominant TCRbeta clonotype.

Sequenced: PBMCs. These TCRs come from a human donor with T large granular lymphocyte leukemia. Some clones in this sample may be carry-over from other donors' samples.

For this clone: The junction differs from germline at one of its ends, possibly a read error. The chain recombines TRBV19 with TRBJ2-5; D is unclear. Germline CDR1 LNHDA, CDR2 SQIVND (reference sequence). This CDR3 contains 17 residues. The CDR3 is CASSIDPVSARQETQYF. The CDR3 region has the DNA TGTGCCAGTAGTATAGATCCCGTCTCAGCGCGGCAAGAGACACAGTACTTC.

The chain carries TRBV6-6 and TRBJ2-1; D is perhaps TRBD1 (6 bases). The ends were cut back, 5 bases at V and 2 bases at J, with 13 bases in the middle. This CDR3 region has 15 residues. Germline lookup yields CDR1 MNHNY and CDR2 SVGAGI (reference sequence). In DNA form, the CDR3 reads TGTGCCAGCAGTACAGGGCTAGGGGCCTACAATGAGCAGTTCTTC. Amino acids: CASSTGLGAYNEQFF.

The rearrangement links TRBV7-2 to TRBJ1-6; possible D gene TRBD1, 5 bases. Trimming took 0 bases from V and 7 from J, leaving 13 bases between them. Germline V lookup: CDR1 SGHTA, CDR2 FQGNSA. The CDR3 runs 16 residues. The CDR3 region has the DNA TGTGCCAGCAGCTTAGCGGCCGACAGAAGCAATTCACCCCTCCACTTT. This translates into CASSLAADRSNSPLHF.

The chain employs TRBV4-1 and TRBJ1-4; D not resolved. V lost 0 bases and J lost 0, with 8 bases in between. Germline CDR1 reads MGHRA; CDR2 reads YSYEKL. The CDR3 covers 16 residues. The CDR3 protein is CASSQESRTTNEKLFF. DNA of the CDR3: TGCGCCAGCAGCCAAGAATCGAGAACAACTAATGAAAAACTGTTTTTT.

The V call is TRBV11-3, the J call TRBJ1-5; D gene unclear. CDR1 and CDR2 (germline): SGHNT, YENEEA. The CDR3 is made up of 16 amino acids. V lost 2 bases, J lost 9 bases, and 20 bases lay in between. The CDR3 loop reads CASSLFPQEAPGPQHF. The CDR3 nucleotides read TGTGCCAGCAGCTTATTCCCCCAGGAGGCACCAGGGCCCCAGCATTTT.

The chain is built from TRBV4-3 and TRBJ1-6, with 10 bases fitting TRBD1. Germline CDR1 reads LGHNA; CDR2 reads YSLEER. The CDR3 is made up of 15 amino acids. Trimming removed 0 bases from V and 10 bases from J; junction bases left unmatched: 3. CDR3 DNA sequence: TGCGCCAGCAGCCAAGATCGGACAGGGGGATCACCCCTCCACTTT. Encoded protein: CASSQDRTGGSPLHF.